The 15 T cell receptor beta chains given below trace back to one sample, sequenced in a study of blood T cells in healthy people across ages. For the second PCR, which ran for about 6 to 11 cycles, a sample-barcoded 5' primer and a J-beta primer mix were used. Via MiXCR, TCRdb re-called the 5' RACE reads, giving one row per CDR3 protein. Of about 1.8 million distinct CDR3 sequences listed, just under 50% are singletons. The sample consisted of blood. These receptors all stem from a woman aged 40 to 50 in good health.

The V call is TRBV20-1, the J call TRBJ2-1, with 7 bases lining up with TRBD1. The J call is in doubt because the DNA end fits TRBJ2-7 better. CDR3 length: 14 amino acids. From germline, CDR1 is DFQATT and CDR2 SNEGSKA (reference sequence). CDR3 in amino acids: CSASRGQSYNEQYF. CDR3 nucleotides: TGCAGTGCTAGCCGGGGACAGTCCTACAATGAGCAGTACTTC.

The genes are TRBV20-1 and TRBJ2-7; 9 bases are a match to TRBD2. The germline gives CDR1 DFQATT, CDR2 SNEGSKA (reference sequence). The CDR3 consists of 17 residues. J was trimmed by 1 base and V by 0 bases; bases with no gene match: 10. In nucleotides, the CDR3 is TGCAGTGCTAGAGACCCCGTCCGACTAGCGGAATCCTACGAGCAGTACTTC. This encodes CSARDPVRLAESYEQYF.

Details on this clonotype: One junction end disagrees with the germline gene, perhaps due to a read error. The DNA of the CDR3 is TGTACCAGCAGTTTTACCCCAACTTTGGGGTATGAGCAGTTCTTC. Its translation: CTSSFTPTLGYEQFF. The V and J genes are TRBV12-3 or TRBV12-4 and TRBJ2-1, with unresolved D. The CDR3 runs 15 residues.

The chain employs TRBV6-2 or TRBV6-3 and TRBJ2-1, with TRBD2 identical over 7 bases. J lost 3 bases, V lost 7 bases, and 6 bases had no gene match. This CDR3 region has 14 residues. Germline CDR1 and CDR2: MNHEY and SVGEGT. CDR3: CASTDSGDYNEQFF. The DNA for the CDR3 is TGTGCCAGCACCGACAGCGGGGACTACAATGAGCAGTTCTTC.

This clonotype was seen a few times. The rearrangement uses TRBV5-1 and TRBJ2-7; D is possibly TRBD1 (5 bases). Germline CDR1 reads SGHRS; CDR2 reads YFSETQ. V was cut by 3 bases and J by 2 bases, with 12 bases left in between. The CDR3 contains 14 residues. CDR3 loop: CASSSNTGTYEQYF. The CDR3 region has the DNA TGCGCCAGCAGCTCGAACACAGGTACCTACGAGCAGTACTTC.

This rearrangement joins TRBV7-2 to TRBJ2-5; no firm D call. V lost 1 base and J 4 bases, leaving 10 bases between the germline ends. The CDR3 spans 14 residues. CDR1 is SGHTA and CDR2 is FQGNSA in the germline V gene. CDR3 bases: TGTGCCAGCAGCTTAGTGTTAGTTGGAGAGACCCAGTACTTC. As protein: CASSLVLVGETQYF.

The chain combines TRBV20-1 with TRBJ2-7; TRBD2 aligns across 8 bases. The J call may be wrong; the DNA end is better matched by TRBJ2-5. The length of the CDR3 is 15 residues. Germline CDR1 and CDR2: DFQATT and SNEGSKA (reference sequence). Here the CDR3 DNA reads TGCAGTGCTAGAGATACCGGGGGGGCTGAGAAGACCCAGTACTTC. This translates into CSARDTGGAEKTQYF.

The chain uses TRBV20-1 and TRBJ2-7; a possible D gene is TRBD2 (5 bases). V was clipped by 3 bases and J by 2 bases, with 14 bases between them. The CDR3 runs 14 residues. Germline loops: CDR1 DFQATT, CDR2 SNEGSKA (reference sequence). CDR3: CSASVGRQAYEQYF. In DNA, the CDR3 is TGCAGTGCTAGTGTGGGGAGACAAGCCTACGAGCAGTACTTC.

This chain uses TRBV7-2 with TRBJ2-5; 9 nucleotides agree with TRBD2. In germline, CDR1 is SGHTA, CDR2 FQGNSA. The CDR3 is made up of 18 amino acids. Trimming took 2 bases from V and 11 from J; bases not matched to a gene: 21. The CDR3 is CASSLPRLAGMPYNEQYF. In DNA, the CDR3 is TGTGCCAGCAGCTTACCCCGGCTAGCGGGGATGCCCTACAATGAGCAGTACTTC.

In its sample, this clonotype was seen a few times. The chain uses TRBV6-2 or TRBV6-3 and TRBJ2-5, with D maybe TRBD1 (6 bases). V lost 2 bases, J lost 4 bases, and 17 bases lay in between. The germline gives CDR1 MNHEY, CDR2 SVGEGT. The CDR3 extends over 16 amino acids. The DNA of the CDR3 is TGTGCCAGCAGTTACGGATTAGCAGGGGAGCGAGAGACCCAGTACTTC. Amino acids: CASSYGLAGERETQYF.

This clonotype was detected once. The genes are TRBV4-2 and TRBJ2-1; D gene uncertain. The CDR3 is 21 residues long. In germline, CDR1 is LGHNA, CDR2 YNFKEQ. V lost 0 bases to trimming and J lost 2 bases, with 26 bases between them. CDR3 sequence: CASSQESPRAPFIRTYNEQFF. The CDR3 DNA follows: TGTGCCAGCAGCCAAGAATCCCCCCGGGCGCCTTTCATCCGTACCTACAATGAGCAGTTCTTC.

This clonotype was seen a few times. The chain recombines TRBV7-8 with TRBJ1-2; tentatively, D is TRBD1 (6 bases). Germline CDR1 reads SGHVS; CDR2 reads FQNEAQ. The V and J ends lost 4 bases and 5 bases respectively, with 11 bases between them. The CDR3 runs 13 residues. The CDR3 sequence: CASSSTGQYGYTF. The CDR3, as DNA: TGTGCCAGCAGCTCGACTGGACAGTATGGCTACACCTTC.

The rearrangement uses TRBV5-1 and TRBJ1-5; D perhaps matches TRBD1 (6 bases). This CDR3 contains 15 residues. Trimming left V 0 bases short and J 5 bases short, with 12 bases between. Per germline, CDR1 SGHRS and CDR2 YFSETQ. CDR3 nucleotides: TGCGCCAGCAGCTTGGAAGGGCCAGGGGATCAGCCCCAGCATTTT. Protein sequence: CASSLEGPGDQPQHF.

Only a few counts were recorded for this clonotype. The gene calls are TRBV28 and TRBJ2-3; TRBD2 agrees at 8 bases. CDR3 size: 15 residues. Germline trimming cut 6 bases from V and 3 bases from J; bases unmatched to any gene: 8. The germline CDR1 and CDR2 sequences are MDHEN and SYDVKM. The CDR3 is CASSRRGEFTDTQYF. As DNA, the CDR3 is TGTGCCAGCAGCAGGCGGGGGGAGTTTACAGATACGCAGTATTTT.

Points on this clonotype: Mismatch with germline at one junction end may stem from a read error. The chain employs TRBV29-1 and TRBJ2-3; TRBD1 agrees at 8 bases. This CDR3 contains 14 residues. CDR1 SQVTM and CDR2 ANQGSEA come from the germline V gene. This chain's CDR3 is CSVGHRGDTDTRYF. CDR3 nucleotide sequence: TGCAGCGTTGGGCACAGGGGGGACACAGATACGCGGTATTTT.